This entry describes one TCR beta chain. Its target is not known. Researchers took blood at baseline, on cycle 4 day 1, and on cycle 7 day 1. CDR3 size: 13 residues. Germline V gene sequence: CDR1 SGHRS, CDR2 YFSETQ. V lost 2 bases to trimming and J lost 4 bases, with 6 bases between them. This record comes from a study of OX40 agonist ivuxolimab in advanced cancers. The overall study: Clinicians treated patients with ivuxolimab, an agonistic anti-OX40 (CD134) antibody. Patients undergoing dose escalation presented with hepatocellular carcinoma, melanoma, renal cell or head and neck cancer.

The study's findings and limits: Nonresponders, in some cases, also had low normalized T-cell clonal expansion.

The assay was immunoSEQ multiplex PCR, and TCRdb's table has in-frame clones only and misses some. This sample has roughly 68,000 clones, with around 93% found just once. The TCR was taken from an adult with an advanced solid tumor such as melanoma, head and neck, liver or kidney cancer. The specimen was CD4+ or CD8+ T cells sorted from blood, collected in a trial of the OX40 agonist ivuxolimab. The genes are TRBV5-1 and TRBJ1-4, with no clear D. CDR3 residues: CASSFNSNEKLFF. CDR3 coding DNA: TGCGCCAGCAGCTTTAACAGTAATGAAAAACTGTTTTTT.